One sample yielded the 27 T cell receptor beta chains listed below, sequenced in a study of OX40 agonist ivuxolimab in advanced cancers. Sequencing was performed with immunoSEQ multiplex PCR; in TCRdb, only in-frame clones are kept and a portion is missing. The sample lists 45,000 to 50,000 clones, over 90% occurring once. This sample comprised CD4+ or CD8+ T cells sorted from blood, obtained in a trial of the OX40 agonist ivuxolimab. These receptors were taken from an adult with an advanced solid tumor such as melanoma, head and neck, liver or kidney cancer.

The chain carries TRBV28 and TRBJ2-1; D call uncertain. V was shortened by 7 bases and J by 4 bases, with 17 bases between the two germline ends. The CDR3 is 15 amino acids. Germline V gives CDR1 MDHEN, CDR2 SYDVKM. CDR3 DNA: TGTGCCAGCACTATTAAGGACGGATTTTACAATGAGCAGTTCTTC. Translated, it gives CASTIKDGFYNEQFF.

The V gene is TRBV28, the J gene TRBJ2-1, with D unclear. This CDR3 comprises 13 residues. CDR1 and CDR2 (germline): MDHEN, SYDVKM. The germline V and J ends were trimmed by 4 bases and 0 bases, with 4 bases remaining between them. In nucleotides, the CDR3 is TGTGCCAGCAGTTGGGGCTCCTACAATGAGCAGTTCTTC. This translates into CASSWGSYNEQFF.

This clone was observed once. The CDR3, as DNA: TGTGCCAGCACCGAAACTGTCGGGGCTCGCTATGGCTACACCTTC. Amino acid sequence: CASTETVGARYGYTF. The V and J genes are TRBV5-4 and TRBJ1-2, with D possibly being TRBD1 (5 bases). The germline gives CDR1 SGHNT, CDR2 YYREEE (reference sequence). The CDR3 has 15 residues. The V end was cut by 6 bases, the J end by 4 bases, with 19 bases between.

The rearrangement uses TRBV6-5 and TRBJ2-3; 13 bases agree with TRBD2. CDR1 is MNHEY, CDR2 SVGAGI, per germline. The CDR3 covers 15 residues. V shed 5 bases, J shed 6 bases, and the junction held 5 bases outside the gene matches. The CDR3: CASSQLAGGTDTQYF. DNA of the CDR3: TGTGCCAGCAGTCAACTAGCGGGGGGGACTGATACGCAGTATTTT.

As for this clone: In the same sample, other DNA sequences code for this CDR3. The rearrangement uses TRBV30 and TRBJ1-1; no definite D call. Between the trimmed V and J ends, which lost 2 bases and 1 base, there was a span of 8 bases. The length of the CDR3 is 13 residues. The V gene's germline CDR1 is GTSNPN and CDR2 SVGIG (reference sequence). Written as DNA, the CDR3 is TGTGCCTGGAGTATCGATAGGAACACTGAAGCTTTCTTT. Amino acids: CAWSIDRNTEAFF. The full variable domain, completed using reference TRBV30 and TRBJ1-1, is SQTIHQWPATLVQPVGSPLSLECTVEGTSNPNLYWYRQAAGRGLQLLFYSVGIGQISSEVPQNLSASRPQDRQFILSSKKLLLSDSGFYLCAWSIDRNTEAFFGQGTRLTVV.

This chain joins TRBV4-1 and TRBJ1-6; D unclear. The germline V and J ends were trimmed by 3 bases and 9 bases, with 12 bases remaining between them. CDR1 and CDR2 (germline): MGHRA, YSYEKL. The CDR3 contains 14 residues. For the CDR3, the DNA is TGCGCCAGCAGCCAGGACCCCATGAGTTCACCCCTCCACTTT. Translation gives CASSQDPMSSPLHF.

J is TRBJ1-1 and V is TRBV19; D gene ambiguous. The CDR3 is 13 residues long. Germline CDR1 LNHDA, CDR2 SQIVND (reference sequence). V was clipped by 1 base and J by 1 base, with 4 bases between them. The CDR3 is CASSIGENTEAFF. DNA for the CDR3: TGTGCCAGTAGTATAGGGGAGAACACTGAAGCTTTCTTT.

The rearrangement uses TRBV5-1 and TRBJ1-1; D is uncertain. The CDR3 is made up of 13 amino acids. V was cut by 2 bases and J by 6 bases, with 11 bases left in between. Germline CDR1 SGHRS, CDR2 YFSETQ. The CDR3, as DNA: TGCGCCAGCAGCTTCCCTTCGGACGCTGAAGCTTTCTTT. Protein product: CASSFPSDAEAFF.

The rearrangement uses TRBV16 and TRBJ2-5, with D unresolved. Looked up from germline, CDR1 is KGHSY and CDR2 is FQNENV. CDR3 size: 15 residues. V lost 1 base and J lost 2, with 11 bases in between. CDR3 region: CASSQLNTHQETQYF. The CDR3 DNA reads TGTGCCAGCAGCCAATTGAACACCCATCAAGAGACCCAGTACTTC.

The chain carries TRBV2 and TRBJ1-5; 8 bases are a match to TRBD1. The CDR3 contains 13 residues. From germline, CDR1 is SNHLY and CDR2 FYNNEI. The V and J ends lost 6 bases and 2 bases, in that order; junction bases with no gene match: 0. CDR3 sequence (DNA): TGTGCCAGCAGGGACAGGGGCAATCAGCCCCAGCATTTT. Protein: CASRDRGNQPQHF.

The V gene is TRBV12-5, the J gene TRBJ2-4; perhaps TRBD1 as D (6 bases). This CDR3 contains 14 residues. The V gene lost 9 bases and the J gene lost 0 bases, with 12 bases spanning the gap. Germline lookup yields CDR1 LGHNT and CDR2 FRNRAP. In nucleotides, the CDR3 is TGTGCTAGGTCGGGACATTTAGCCAAAAACATTCAGTACTTC. Protein: CARSGHLAKNIQYF.

This chain links TRBV19 with TRBJ2-5, with D perhaps matching TRBD1 (6 bases). The CDR3 runs 17 residues. The V end lost 1 base, the J end lost 2 bases, and 17 bases lay between the germline ends. CDR1 is LNHDA and CDR2 is SQIVND in the germline V gene (reference sequence). In nucleotides, the CDR3 is TGTGCCAGTAGTATAGCAGGGCAGGGACATACGCAAGAGACCCAGTACTTC. Protein sequence: CASSIAGQGHTQETQYF.

Remarks on this clone: An end of the junction differs from the germline gene, which may be a read error. The chain couples TRBV7-7 to TRBJ2-3, with no clear D. This CDR3 has 13 residues. CDR1 is SSHAT and CDR2 is FNYEAQ in the germline V gene (reference sequence). DNA for the CDR3: TGTGCTAGCAGCCCCCGCCTGAAAGATACGCAGTATTTT. It codes for CASSPRLKDTQYF. Complete variable domain (other parts from reference TRBV7-7 and TRBJ2-3): GAGVSQSPRYKVTKRGQDVTLRCDPISSHATLYWYQQALGQGPEFLTYFNYEAQPDKSGLPSDRFSAERPEGSISTLTIQRTEQRDSAMYRCASSPRLKDTQYFGPGTRLTVL.

The V call is TRBV6-5, the J call TRBJ1-3; TRBD1 is a possible D gene (5 bases). The CDR3 has 14 residues. The germline V gene encodes CDR1 MNHEY and CDR2 SVGAGI. With 6 bases removed from V and 2 bases from J, the gap between germline ends came to 11 bases. The CDR3 DNA follows: TGTGCCAGCAGGCTCCAGGGCCCTGGAAACACCATATATTTT. Translation: CASRLQGPGNTIYF.

The chain employs TRBV6-1 and TRBJ2-7; D unresolved. The CDR3 has 14 residues. The germline V and J ends were trimmed by 1 base and 2 bases, with 9 bases remaining between them. The germline V gene encodes CDR1 MNHNS and CDR2 SASEGT. CDR3 in amino acids: CASSEGHLTYEQYV. The CDR3 DNA sequence: TGTGCCAGCAGTGAAGGACACCTTACCTACGAGCAGTACGTC.

This rearrangement joins TRBV11-2 to TRBJ2-1; 7 bases are shared with TRBD1. V dropped 1 base and J dropped 9; count of bases not matched to a gene: 12. Per the germline V gene, CDR1 is SGHAT and CDR2 is FQNNGV. The CDR3 is made up of 16 amino acids. In nucleotides, the CDR3 is TGTGCCAGCAGCTTAGTCCTCCGGACAGGAGATGGTGAGCAGTTCTTC. Amino acid sequence: CASSLVLRTGDGEQFF.

V gene TRBV19 combines with J gene TRBJ2-5; 9 bases match TRBD2. Trimming at V came to 1 base and at J to 5 bases, leaving 8 bases not matched to a gene. Germline V gene data show CDR1 as LNHDA and CDR2 as SQIVND (reference sequence). The CDR3 is 16 residues long. CDR3 in amino acids: CASSIVGTSSIETQYF. CDR3 DNA: TGTGCCAGTAGTATAGTTGGGACTAGCTCAATCGAGACCCAGTACTTC.

The chain uses TRBV5-4 and TRBJ1-3; weak D call: TRBD1 (6 bases). CDR1 and CDR2 (germline): SGHNT, YYREEE (reference sequence). Trimming took 0 bases from V and 3 from J, leaving 13 bases between them. CDR3 length: 16 residues. CDR3 region: CASSLEAGAGGNTIYF. The DNA of the CDR3 is TGTGCCAGCAGCTTGGAGGCAGGGGCGGGTGGAAACACCATATATTTT. The whole variable domain, remainder taken from reference TRBV5-4 and TRBJ1-3, is ETGVTQSPTHLIKTRGQQVTLRCSSQSGHNTVSWYQQALGQGPQFIFQYYREEENGRGNFPPRFSGLQFPNYSSELNVNALELDDSALYLCASSLEAGAGGNTIYFGEGSWLTVV.

This clone turned up a few times. The rearrangement joins TRBV5-4 to TRBJ1-1; possibly TRBD1 for D (6 bases). Trimming removed 1 base from V and 4 bases from J, with 20 bases in between. Germline-derived CDR1 and CDR2 are SGHNT and YYREEE (reference sequence). This CDR3 has 17 amino acids. The CDR3 nucleotides are TGTGCCAGCAGCTTGTCGGGGAGGGGGAAAGGGTCCACTGAAGCTTTCTTT. Translation: CASSLSGRGKGSTEAFF.

This chain links TRBV19 with TRBJ2-7; D is perhaps TRBD1 (5 bases). This CDR3 spans 13 amino acids. The germline gives CDR1 LNHDA, CDR2 SQIVND (reference sequence). V was cut by 3 bases and J by 6 bases, with 12 bases left in between. The CDR3 protein is CASSMGPSTEQYF. As DNA, the CDR3 is TGTGCCAGTAGTATGGGGCCGTCCACCGAGCAGTACTTC.

The chain uses TRBV5-5 and TRBJ2-1; tentative D call: TRBD1 (5 bases). Germline CDR1 SGHKS, CDR2 YYEKEE (reference sequence). The CDR3 runs 15 residues. Trimming stripped 0 bases from V and 8 bases from J, with 15 bases between. CDR3 sequence (DNA): TGTGCCAGCAGCTTGGTTGGCCAGGGAATAGATGAGCAGTTCTTC. The encoded protein is CASSLVGQGIDEQFF.

The rearrangement uses TRBV15 and TRBJ1-6, with 11 nucleotides matching TRBD1. With 3 bases clipped from V and 9 bases from J, the junction kept 7 bases outside the gene matches. CDR1 LNHNV and CDR2 YYDKDF come from the germline V gene (reference sequence). The CDR3 runs to 16 residues. The CDR3 nucleotides read TGTGCCACCAGCAGTAGGGACAGGGGGTTTGGTTCACCCCTCCACTTT. Translation gives CATSSRDRGFGSPLHF.

The J gene is TRBJ2-7, the V gene TRBV10-1; TRBD2 matches at 7 bases. The ends lost 4 bases at V and 9 bases at J; junction bases unmatched: 27. The germline gives CDR1 WNHNN, CDR2 SYGVQD (reference sequence). The CDR3 has 19 residues. For the CDR3, the DNA is TGCGCCAGCAGTGGTGCGGGCCCCATGAGCCTATCATGGGGACTACCGCAGTACGTC. This gives the protein CASSGAGPMSLSWGLPQYV.

The rearrangement links TRBV5-1 to TRBJ1-1; D perhaps matches TRBD1 (5 bases). Germline V gene data show CDR1 as SGHRS and CDR2 as YFSETQ. This CDR3 is built from 13 residues. The V gene lost 7 bases and the J gene lost 5 bases, with 15 bases spanning the gap. The CDR3: CASGRGGRTEAFF. In DNA form, the CDR3 reads TGCGCCAGCGGCCGTGGGGGTCGGACTGAAGCTTTCTTT.

V gene TRBV2 combines with J gene TRBJ2-7, with TRBD1 matching over 8 bases. The germline gives CDR1 SNHLY, CDR2 FYNNEI. The CDR3 spans 15 residues. V dropped 3 bases and J dropped 0; count of bases not matched to a gene: 4. In DNA, the CDR3 is TGTGCCAGCAGTGAGGGACAGGACTCCTCCTACGAGCAGTACGTC. Protein: CASSEGQDSSYEQYV.

In DNA, the CDR3 is TGTGCCAGCAGTTACTACGCAGGGGATAATTCACCCCTCCACTTT. Protein: CASSYYAGDNSPLHF. The V call is TRBV6-5, the J call TRBJ1-6; maybe TRBD1 (6 bases). V was shortened by 1 base and J by 5 bases, with 9 bases between the two germline ends. The V gene's germline CDR1 is MNHEY and CDR2 SVGAGI. The CDR3 has 15 amino acids.

The chain has TRBV27 and TRBJ1-1; 9 bases map to TRBD1. CDR1 is MNHEY, CDR2 SMNVEV, per germline (reference sequence). The CDR3 loop spans 15 amino acids. V lost 3 bases, J lost 6 bases, and 8 bases stayed unmatched. CDR3 sequence reads: CASSLGTGIESEAFF. CDR3 nucleotides: TGTGCCAGCAGTTTGGGGACAGGGATTGAGTCTGAAGCTTTCTTT.